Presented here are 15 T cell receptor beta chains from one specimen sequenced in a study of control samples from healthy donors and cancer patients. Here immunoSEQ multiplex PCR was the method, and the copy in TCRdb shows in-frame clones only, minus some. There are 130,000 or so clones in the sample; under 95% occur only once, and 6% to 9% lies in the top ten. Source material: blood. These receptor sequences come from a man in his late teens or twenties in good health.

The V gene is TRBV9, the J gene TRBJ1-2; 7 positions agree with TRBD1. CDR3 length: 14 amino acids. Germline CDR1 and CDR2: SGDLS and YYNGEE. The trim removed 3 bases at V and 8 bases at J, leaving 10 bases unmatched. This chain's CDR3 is CASSGRQGLKGYTF. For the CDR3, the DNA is TGTGCCAGCAGCGGGAGACAGGGTTTAAAAGGCTACACCTTC.

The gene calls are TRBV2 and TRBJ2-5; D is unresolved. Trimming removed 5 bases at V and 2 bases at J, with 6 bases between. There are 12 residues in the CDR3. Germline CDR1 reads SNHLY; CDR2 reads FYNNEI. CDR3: CASSLKQETQYF. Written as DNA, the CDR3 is TGTGCCAGCAGTCTTAAACAAGAGACCCAGTACTTC.

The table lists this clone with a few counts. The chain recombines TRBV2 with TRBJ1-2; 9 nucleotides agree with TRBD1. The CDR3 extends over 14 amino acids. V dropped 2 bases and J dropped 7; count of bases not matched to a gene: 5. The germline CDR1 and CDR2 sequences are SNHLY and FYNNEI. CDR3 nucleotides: TGTGCCAGCAGTGAAAACAGGGGGCTTGTTGGCTACACCTTC. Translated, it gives CASSENRGLVGYTF.

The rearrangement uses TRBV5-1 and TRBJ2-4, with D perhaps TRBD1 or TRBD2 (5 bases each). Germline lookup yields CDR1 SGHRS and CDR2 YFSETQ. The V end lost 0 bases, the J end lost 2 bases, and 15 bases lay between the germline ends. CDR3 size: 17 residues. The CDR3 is CASSLGDAFSTKNIQYF. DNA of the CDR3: TGCGCCAGCAGCTTGGGGGACGCCTTTTCCACCAAAAACATTCAGTACTTC.

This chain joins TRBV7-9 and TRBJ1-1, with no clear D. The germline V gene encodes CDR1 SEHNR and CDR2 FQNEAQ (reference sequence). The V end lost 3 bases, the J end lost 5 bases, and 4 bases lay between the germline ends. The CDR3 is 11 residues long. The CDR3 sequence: CASSFATEAFF. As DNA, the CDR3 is TGTGCCAGCAGCTTCGCAACTGAAGCTTTCTTT. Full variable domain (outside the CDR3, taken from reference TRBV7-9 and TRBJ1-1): DTGVSQNPRHKITKRGQNVTFRCDPISEHNRLYWYRQTLGQGPEFLTYFQNEAQLEKSRLLSDRFSAERPKGSFSTLEIQRTEQGDSAMYLCASSFATEAFFGQGTRLTVV.

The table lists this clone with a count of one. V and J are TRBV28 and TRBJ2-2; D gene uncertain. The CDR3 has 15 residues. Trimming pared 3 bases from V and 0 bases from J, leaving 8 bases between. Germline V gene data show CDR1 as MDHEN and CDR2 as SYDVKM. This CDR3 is CASSFDGPNTGELFF. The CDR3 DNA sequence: TGTGCCAGCAGTTTTGACGGGCCGAACACCGGGGAGCTGTTTTTT.

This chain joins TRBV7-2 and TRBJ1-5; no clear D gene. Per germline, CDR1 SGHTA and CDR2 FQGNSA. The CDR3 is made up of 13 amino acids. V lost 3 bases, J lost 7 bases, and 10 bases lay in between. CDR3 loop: CASSFSWGQPQHF. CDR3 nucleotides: TGTGCCAGCAGCTTTAGTTGGGGACAGCCCCAGCATTTT.

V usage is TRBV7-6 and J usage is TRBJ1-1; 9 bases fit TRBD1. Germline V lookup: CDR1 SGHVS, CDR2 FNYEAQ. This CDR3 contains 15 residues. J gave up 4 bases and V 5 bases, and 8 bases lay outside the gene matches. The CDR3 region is CASSPQTGGGTEAFF. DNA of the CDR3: TGTGCCAGCAGCCCGCAGACAGGGGGGGGCACTGAAGCTTTCTTT.

CDR3 coding DNA: TGTGCCAGCAGCCCCGGACTAGCGGGGGCCTATCGAATGGGAAAAAATGAGCAGTTCTTC. This codes for CASSPGLAGAYRMGKNEQFF. The V gene is TRBV7-7, the J gene TRBJ2-1, with 13 positions matching TRBD2. The germline V gene encodes CDR1 SSHAT and CDR2 FNYEAQ (reference sequence). The junction had 20 bases not matched to a gene; V was cut back by 5 bases and J by 7 bases. The CDR3 has 20 amino acids.

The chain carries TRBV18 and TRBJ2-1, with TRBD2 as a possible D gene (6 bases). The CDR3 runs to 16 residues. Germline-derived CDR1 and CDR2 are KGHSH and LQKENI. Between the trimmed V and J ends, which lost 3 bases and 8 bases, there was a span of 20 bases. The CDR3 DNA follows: TGTGCCAGCTCACCCACGGGTCAGGGACTCAGGGATGAGCAGTTCTTC. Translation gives CASSPTGQGLRDEQFF. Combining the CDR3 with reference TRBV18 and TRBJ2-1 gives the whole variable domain NAGVMQNPRHLVRRRGQEARLRCSPMKGHSHVYWYRQLPEEGLKFMVYLQKENIIDESGMPKERFSAEFPKEGPSILRIQQVVRGDSAAYFCASSPTGQGLRDEQFFGPGTRLTVL.

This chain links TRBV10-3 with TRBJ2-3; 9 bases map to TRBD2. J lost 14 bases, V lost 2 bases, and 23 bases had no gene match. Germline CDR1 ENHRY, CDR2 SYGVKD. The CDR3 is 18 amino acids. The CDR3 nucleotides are TGTGCCATCAGTGAGCTGTCCCCCAGCCGCGGCGCGGGGGGGATTCCGTATTTT. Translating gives CAISELSPSRGAGGIPYF.

The CDR3 spells CASHLALSSTDTQYF. Here the CDR3 DNA reads TGCGCCAGCCACCTAGCCCTTAGTAGCACAGATACGCAGTATTTT. The chain uses TRBV5-1 and TRBJ2-3, with D tentatively TRBD2 (5 bases). V was pared by 7 bases and J by 0 bases, with 15 bases between. Germline CDR1 and CDR2: SGHRS and YFSETQ. This CDR3 comprises 15 residues. Full variable domain (missing parts from reference TRBV5-1 and TRBJ2-3): KAGVTQTPRYLIKTRGQQVTLSCSPISGHRSVSWYQQTPGQGLQFLFEYFSETQRNKGNFPGRFSGRQFSNSRSEMNVSTLELGDSALYLCASHLALSSTDTQYFGPGTRLTVL.

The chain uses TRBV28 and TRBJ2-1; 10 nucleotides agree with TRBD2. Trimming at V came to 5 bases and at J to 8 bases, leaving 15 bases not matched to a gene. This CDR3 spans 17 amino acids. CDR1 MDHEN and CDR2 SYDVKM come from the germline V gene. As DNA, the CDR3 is TGTGCCAGCAGTCCTATCGGGGCAGCGGGGGGGAATTATGAGCAGTTCTTC. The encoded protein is CASSPIGAAGGNYEQFF.

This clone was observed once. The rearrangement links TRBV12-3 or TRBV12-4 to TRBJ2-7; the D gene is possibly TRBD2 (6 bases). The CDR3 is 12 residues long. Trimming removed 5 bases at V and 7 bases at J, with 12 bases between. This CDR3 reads CASSPTSLEQYF. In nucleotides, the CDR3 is TGTGCCAGCAGTCCTACTAGCTTAGAGCAGTACTTC.

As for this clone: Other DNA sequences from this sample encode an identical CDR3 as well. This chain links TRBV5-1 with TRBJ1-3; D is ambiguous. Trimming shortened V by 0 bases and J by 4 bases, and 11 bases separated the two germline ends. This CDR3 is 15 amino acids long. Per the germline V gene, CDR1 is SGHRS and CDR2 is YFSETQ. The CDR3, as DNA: TGCGCCAGCAGCTTGGATTCAGGATCCGGAAACACCATATATTTT. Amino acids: CASSLDSGSGNTIYF.